This TCR beta chain was documented in a study of blood T cell repertoires in COVID-19. Study-level background: In each case, the material was cDNA or gDNA derived from T cells, B-cell-depleted T cells, or PBMCs.

CDR3 length equals 14 residues. Germline V gene data show CDR1 as LGHDT and CDR2 as YNNKEL (reference sequence). V was clipped by 4 bases and J by 6 bases; unmatched bases: 7. Sequencing used immunoSEQ multiplex PCR; TCRdb keeps in-frame clones, though not all of them. The table includes some 200,000 clones, around 85% detected once. The origin of this receptor is a woman in her fifties or sixties with acute or convalescent COVID-19. V usage is TRBV3-1 (or the pseudogene TRBV3-2) and J usage is TRBJ2-3, with 7 bases matching TRBD2. The sample consisted of peripheral blood. The DNA of the CDR3 is TGTGCCAGCAGCCTGTCTAGCGGCTGGGATACGCAGTATTTT. Translated, it gives CASSLSSGWDTQYF.